A selection of T cell receptor beta chains follows, all from one sample in a study of response to subunit inactivated influenza vaccine. TCRdb reprocessed the RT-PCR reads via MiXCR and lists one record per CDR3 protein. The sample has about 570,000 distinct CDR3 sequences, roughly 10% seen once. This material consisted of PBMCs from blood, taken on the day of vaccination. All receptors derive from a man between 50 and 59 years old who received an inactivated influenza vaccine. The CDR3 runs from the conserved cysteine through the conserved F or W. A D gene is named only where the DNA matches it firmly. Part of the rows lack a size; the others show once, few, many or a class for expanded clones.

TGTGCCAGCAGCTCGAAGACCTACCCCATCCAGTACTTC	CASSSKTYPIQYF	few	TRBJ2-4	-	TRBV7-9
TGCGCCAGCAGCCCCCGACTAGCGGGGAGGGCAGATACGCAGTATTTT	CASSPRLAGRADTQYF	-	TRBJ2-3	TRBD2	TRBV5-1
TGTGCCACTCACTCGGGATCGGTGTATTTT	CATHSGSVYF	many	TRBJ2-3	-	TRBV12-3/TRBV12-4
TGTGCCAGCAGCTTAAACCTACAGGGCGATGAGCAGTTCTTC	CASSLNLQGDEQFF	few	TRBJ2-1	-	TRBV7-9
TGTGCCACCAGTGATCCGACAGGGGTCACAGATACGCAGTATTTT	CATSDPTGVTDTQYF	few	TRBJ2-3	TRBD1	TRBV24-1
TGTGCCAGCAGAACACTAGCGGGAGGCGGAGATACGCAGTATTTT	CASRTLAGGGDTQYF	-	TRBJ2-3	TRBD2	TRBV28
TGTGCCAGCAGCACCCGGGACGGAAGATACGAGCAGTACTTC	CASSTRDGRYEQYF	few	TRBJ2-7	-	TRBV7-2
TGCGCCAGCAGCCAAGAGCCTAGCGGGAGTTCCACCGGGGAGCTGTTTTTT	CASSQEPSGSSTGELFF	few	TRBJ2-2	TRBD2	TRBV4-3
TGTGCCAGCAGTCTCATTAGGAGGGAGCAGTACTTC	CASSLIRREQYF	few	TRBJ2-7	-	TRBV28
TGTGCCAGCATTGGGCAGGGCCTAAACTATGGCTACACCTTC	CASIGQGLNYGYTF	many	TRBJ1-2	-	TRBV2
TGTGCCAGCAGCCAAGAGAGGCTAGCGGGAGGGCGGTCCTACGAGCAGTACTTC	CASSQERLAGGRSYEQYF	many	TRBJ2-7	TRBD2	TRBV4-2
TGTGCCAGCAGCTTGTCAGGACAGGGTAAAAATGAGCAGTTCTTC	CASSLSGQGKNEQFF	few	TRBJ2-1	TRBD1	TRBV5-6
TGTGCCAGCAGTCAGGACAGGGAGGGCACACCGCCGTATTTT	CASSQDREGTPPYF	few	TRBJ2-3	-	TRBV6-1
TGTGCCACCAGTGAACCGGGGGGTCACATTCAGTACTTC	CATSEPGGHIQYF	-	TRBJ2-4	TRBD2	TRBV24-1
TGTGCCAGCTCACCCGGCAGCCAGTTCTATGGCTACACCTTC	CASSPGSQFYGYTF	few	TRBJ1-2	-	TRBV18
TGTGCCAACTCAACCGGGACTAGCTTCGGCGAGCAGTACTTC	CANSTGTSFGEQYF	-	TRBJ2-7	TRBD2	TRBV6-4
TGTGCCAGCAGTTTATCGGGGGGGCAGACTGAAGCTTTCTTT	CASSLSGGQTEAFF	many	TRBJ1-1	-	TRBV27
TGTGCCAGCAGTTTTCGGGTACAGGGTGATCGTGGCTACACCTTC	CASSFRVQGDRGYTF	many	TRBJ1-2	-	TRBV12-3/TRBV12-4
TGTGCCAGCAGCTTATACGCGGGTTTTTCTAACTATGGCGACACCTTC	CASSLYAGFSNYGDTF	-	TRBJ1-2	-	TRBV7-9
TGTGCCAGCAGCCAAAGGGGCGAGCAGTACTTC	CASSQRGEQYF	many	TRBJ2-7	-	TRBV12-3/TRBV12-4
TGTGCCAGCAGCCCGGGACTAGCAGCGCAGTATTTT	CASSPGLAAQYF	many	TRBJ2-3	TRBD2	TRBV11-2
TGCAGCGTTGTTAGGGCTGGTCAGAATGAAAAACTGTTTTTT	CSVVRAGQNEKLFF	-	TRBJ1-4	-	TRBV29-1
TGTGCCAGCACCCGCAGACAGGGCGGGTCCACCGGGGAGCTGTTTTTT	CASTRRQGGSTGELFF	-	TRBJ2-2	TRBD1	TRBV27
TGTGCCAGCAGCGGTCGAGGGGTTGGAGATACGCAGTATTTT	CASSGRGVGDTQYF	-	TRBJ2-3	-	TRBV7-2
TGTGCCAGCAGGAGTCAAGAGGAGGGACGCAAAAACACCGGGGAGCTGTTTTTT	CASRSQEEGRKNTGELFF	-	TRBJ2-2	-	TRBV4-2
TGTGCCATCAGTGGCCACTCACCGACTCAAGAGACCCAGTACTTC	CAISGHSPTQETQYF	few	TRBJ2-5	-	TRBV10-3
TGTGCCAGCAGTGTTACTGGAGAGGCAGATACGCAGTATTTT	CASSVTGEADTQYF	few	TRBJ2-3	-	TRBV28
TGTGCCAGCAGTGACGGACAGGGCTTCGGTGGCGAGCAGTACTTC	CASSDGQGFGGEQYF	few	TRBJ2-7	TRBD1	TRBV6-2/TRBV6-3
TGTGCCAGCAGTTTGTGGCAGGGCATCTCCTACGAGCAGTACTTC	CASSLWQGISYEQYF	few	TRBJ2-7	-	TRBV6-2/TRBV6-3
TGTGCCAGCAGTTTCTCTGGGGGACAGGGGTTCAGGGAGACCCAGTACTTC	CASSFSGGQGFRETQYF	few	TRBJ2-5	TRBD1	TRBV12-3/TRBV12-4
TGCAGCGTTGAAGATCTAGCGTCTTTTCAGTTCTTC	CSVEDLASFQFF	many	TRBJ2-1	-	TRBV29-1
TGTGCCAGCAGCCAGGATTTTAGCTCCTACGAGCAGTACTTC	CASSQDFSSYEQYF	few	TRBJ2-7	-	TRBV7-9
TGTGCCAGCGCCGGCTCTGGAAACACCATATATTTT	CASAGSGNTIYF	few	TRBJ1-3	-	TRBV7-9
TGCGCCAGCAAGGCAGACACAGATACGCAGTATTTT	CASKADTDTQYF	-	TRBJ2-3	-	TRBV5-1
TGTGCCAGCAGCTCAAACTTGGTCGGACAGAACTATGGCTACACCTTC	CASSSNLVGQNYGYTF	-	TRBJ1-2	-	TRBV7-2
TGTGCCAGCGGAAATGGGGGGACAGGAGGCCCCGGGGAGCTGTTTTTT	CASGNGGTGGPGELFF	-	TRBJ2-2	TRBD1	TRBV2
TGCGCCAGCTCTACGCTCAGGGAGCGGGGCTACACCTTC	CASSTLRERGYTF	few	TRBJ1-2	-	TRBV5-1
TGCGCCAGCAGCCGAACAGGGGATTGGGAGACCCAGTACTTC	CASSRTGDWETQYF	-	TRBJ2-5	TRBD1	TRBV5-1
TGCTCCAGCAGCCACAGACTAGCCCCAAGCACAGATACGCAGTATTTT	CSSSHRLAPSTDTQYF	-	TRBJ2-3	TRBD2	TRBV4-3
TGTGCCAGCAGTCCCCTCGACCTGGCGAACACTGAAGATTTCTTT	CASSPLDLANTEDFF	-	TRBJ1-1	-	TRBV27